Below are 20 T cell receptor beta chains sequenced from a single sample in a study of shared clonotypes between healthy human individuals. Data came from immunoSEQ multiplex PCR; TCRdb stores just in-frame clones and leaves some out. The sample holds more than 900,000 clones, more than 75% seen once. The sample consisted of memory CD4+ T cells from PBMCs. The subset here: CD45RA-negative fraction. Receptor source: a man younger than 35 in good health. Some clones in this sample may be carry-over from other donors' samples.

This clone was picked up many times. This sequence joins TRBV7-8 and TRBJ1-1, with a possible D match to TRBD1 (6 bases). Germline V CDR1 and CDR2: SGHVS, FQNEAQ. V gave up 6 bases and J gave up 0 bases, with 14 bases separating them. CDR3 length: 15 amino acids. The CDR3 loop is CASRTGRVMNTEAFF. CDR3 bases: TGTGCCAGCAGGACAGGACGGGTCATGAACACTGAAGCTTTCTTT. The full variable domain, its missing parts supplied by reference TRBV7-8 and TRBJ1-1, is GAGVSQSPRYKVAKRGQDVALRCDPISGHVSLFWYQQALGQGPEFLTYFQNEAQLDKSGLPSDRFFAERPEGSVSTLKIQRTQQEDSAVYLCASRTGRVMNTEAFFGQGTRLTVV.

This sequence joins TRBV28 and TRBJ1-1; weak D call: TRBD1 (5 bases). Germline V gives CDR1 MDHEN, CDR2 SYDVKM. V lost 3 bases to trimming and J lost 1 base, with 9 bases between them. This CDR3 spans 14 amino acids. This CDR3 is CASSFWRGNTEAFF. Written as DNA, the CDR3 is TGTGCCAGCAGTTTTTGGAGGGGGAACACTGAAGCTTTCTTT. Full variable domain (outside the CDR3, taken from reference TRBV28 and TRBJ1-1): DVKVTQSSRYLVKRTGEKVFLECVQDMDHENMFWYRQDPGLGLRLIYFSYDVKMKEKGDIPEGYSVSREKKERFSLILESASTNQTSMYLCASSFWRGNTEAFFGQGTRLTVV.

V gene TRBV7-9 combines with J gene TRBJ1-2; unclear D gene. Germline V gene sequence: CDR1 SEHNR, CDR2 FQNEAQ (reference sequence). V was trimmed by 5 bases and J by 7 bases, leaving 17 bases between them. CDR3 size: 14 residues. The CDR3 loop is CASSHDPIGAGYTF. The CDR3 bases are TGTGCCAGCAGCCACGACCCCATTGGAGCTGGCTACACCTTC.

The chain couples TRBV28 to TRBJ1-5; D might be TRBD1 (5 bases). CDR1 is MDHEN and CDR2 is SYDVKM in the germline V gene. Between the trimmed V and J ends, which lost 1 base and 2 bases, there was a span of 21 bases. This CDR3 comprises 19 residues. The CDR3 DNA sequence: TGTGCCAGCAGTTTATTCGATCGGGGGGTGTTAGTCGGCAATCAGCCCCAGCATTTT. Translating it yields CASSLFDRGVLVGNQPQHF.

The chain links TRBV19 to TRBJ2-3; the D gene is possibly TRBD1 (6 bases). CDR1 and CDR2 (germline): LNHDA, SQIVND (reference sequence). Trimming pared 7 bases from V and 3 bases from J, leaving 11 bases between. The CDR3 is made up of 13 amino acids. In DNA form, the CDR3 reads TGTGCCAGTAATCGGGACATTACAGATACGCAGTATTTT. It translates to CASNRDITDTQYF.

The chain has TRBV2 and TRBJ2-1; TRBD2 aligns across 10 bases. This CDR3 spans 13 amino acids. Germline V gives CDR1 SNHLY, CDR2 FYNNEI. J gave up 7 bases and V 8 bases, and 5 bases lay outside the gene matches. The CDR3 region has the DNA TGTGCCAGCTATAGCGGGAGGAGGAATGAGCAGTTCTTC. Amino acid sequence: CASYSGRRNEQFF.

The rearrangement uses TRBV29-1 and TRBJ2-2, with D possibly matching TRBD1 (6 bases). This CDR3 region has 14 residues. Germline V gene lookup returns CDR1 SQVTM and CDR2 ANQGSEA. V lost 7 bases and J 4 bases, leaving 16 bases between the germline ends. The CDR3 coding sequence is TGCAGCGGGCGTTTGAGACAGGCCACCGGGGAGCTGTTTTTT. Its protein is CSGRLRQATGELFF.

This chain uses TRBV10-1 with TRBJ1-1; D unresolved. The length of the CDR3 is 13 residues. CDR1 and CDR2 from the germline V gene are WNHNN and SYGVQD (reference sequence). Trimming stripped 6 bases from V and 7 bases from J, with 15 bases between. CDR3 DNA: TGCGCCAGCAGCCAAGACCCCAATCGTGAAGCTTTCTTT. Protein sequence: CASSQDPNREAFF.

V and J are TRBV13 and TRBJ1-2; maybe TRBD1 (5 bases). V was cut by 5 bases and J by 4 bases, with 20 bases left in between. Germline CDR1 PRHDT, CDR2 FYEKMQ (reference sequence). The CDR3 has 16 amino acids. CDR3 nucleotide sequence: TGTGCCAGCAGCCGACTTGGGCAGGGCGATTCCTATGGCTACACCTTC. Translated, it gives CASSRLGQGDSYGYTF. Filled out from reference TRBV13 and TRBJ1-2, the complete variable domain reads AAGVIQSPRHLIKEKRETATLKCYPIPRHDTVYWYQQGPGQDPQFLISFYEKMQSDKGSIPDRFSAQQFSDYHSELNMSSLELGDSALYFCASSRLGQGDSYGYTFGSGTRLTVV.

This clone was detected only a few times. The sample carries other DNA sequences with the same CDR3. The CDR3 DNA sequence: TGTGCCAGCAAGGAAGGAAGGGGCCAAGAGACCCAGTACTTC. Protein: CASKEGRGQETQYF. The rearrangement links TRBV2 to TRBJ2-5; perhaps TRBD1 as D (5 bases). This CDR3 region has 14 residues. Germline V gene data show CDR1 as SNHLY and CDR2 as FYNNEI. Deletions cut 7 bases from V and 1 base from J, with 13 bases between.

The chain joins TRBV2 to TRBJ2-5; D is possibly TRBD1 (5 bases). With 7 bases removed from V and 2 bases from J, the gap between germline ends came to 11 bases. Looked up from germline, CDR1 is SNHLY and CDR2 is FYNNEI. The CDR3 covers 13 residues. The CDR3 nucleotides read TGTGCCAGCATGACGGACACACAAGAGACCCAGTACTTC. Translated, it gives CASMTDTQETQYF.

CDR3 in amino acids: CASSGTGGSGNTIYF. CDR3 DNA: TGTGCCAGCAGCGGGACAGGGGGCAGTGGAAACACCATATATTTT. The chain carries TRBV6-5 and TRBJ1-3, with 12 bases aligning to TRBD1. From germline, CDR1 is MNHEY and CDR2 SVGAGI. V lost 6 bases and J lost 3; bases outside the gene matches: 3. CDR3 length equals 15 residues.

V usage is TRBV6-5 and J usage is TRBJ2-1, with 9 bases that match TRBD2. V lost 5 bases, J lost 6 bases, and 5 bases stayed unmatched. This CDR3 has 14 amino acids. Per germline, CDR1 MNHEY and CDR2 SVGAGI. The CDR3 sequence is CASSQLAGGNEQFF. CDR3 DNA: TGTGCCAGCAGTCAACTAGCGGGTGGCAATGAGCAGTTCTTC.

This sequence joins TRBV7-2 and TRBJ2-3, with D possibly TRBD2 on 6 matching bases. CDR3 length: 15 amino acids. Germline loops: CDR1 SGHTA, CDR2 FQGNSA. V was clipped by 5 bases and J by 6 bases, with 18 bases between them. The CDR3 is CASSPGTPIADTQYF. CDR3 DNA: TGTGCCAGCAGCCCCGGGACTCCGATCGCGGATACGCAGTATTTT.

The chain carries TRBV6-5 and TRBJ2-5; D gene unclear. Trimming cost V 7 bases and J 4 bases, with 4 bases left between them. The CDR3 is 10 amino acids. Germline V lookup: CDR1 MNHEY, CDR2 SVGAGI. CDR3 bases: TGTGCCAGCATGGGAGAGACCCAGTACTTC. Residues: CASMGETQYF.

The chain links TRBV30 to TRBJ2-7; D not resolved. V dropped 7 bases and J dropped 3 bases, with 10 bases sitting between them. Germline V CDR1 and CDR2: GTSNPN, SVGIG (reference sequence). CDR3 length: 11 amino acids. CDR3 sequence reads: CASSRLYEQYF. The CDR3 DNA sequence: TGTGCCTCCTCCCGCCTCTACGAGCAGTACTTC.

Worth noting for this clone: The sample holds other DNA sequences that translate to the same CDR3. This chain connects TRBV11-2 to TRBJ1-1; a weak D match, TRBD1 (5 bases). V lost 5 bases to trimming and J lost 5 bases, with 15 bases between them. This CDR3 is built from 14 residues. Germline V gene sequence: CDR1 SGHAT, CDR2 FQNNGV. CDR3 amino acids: CASSLSTGGTEAFF. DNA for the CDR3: TGTGCCAGCAGCCTGTCCACGGGGGGGACTGAAGCTTTCTTT. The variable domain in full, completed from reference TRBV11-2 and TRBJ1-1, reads EAGVAQSPRYKIIEKRQSVAFWCNPISGHATLYWYQQILGQGPKLLIQFQNNGVVDDSQLPKDRFSAERLKGVDSTLKIQPAKLEDSAVYLCASSLSTGGTEAFFGQGTRLTVV.

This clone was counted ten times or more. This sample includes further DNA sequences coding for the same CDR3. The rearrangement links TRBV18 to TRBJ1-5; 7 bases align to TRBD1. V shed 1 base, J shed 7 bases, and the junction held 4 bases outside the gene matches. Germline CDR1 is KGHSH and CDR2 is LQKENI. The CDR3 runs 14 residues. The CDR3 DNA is TGTGCCAGCTCACCACAGGGGGCCGAGCAGCCCCAGCATTTT. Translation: CASSPQGAEQPQHF.

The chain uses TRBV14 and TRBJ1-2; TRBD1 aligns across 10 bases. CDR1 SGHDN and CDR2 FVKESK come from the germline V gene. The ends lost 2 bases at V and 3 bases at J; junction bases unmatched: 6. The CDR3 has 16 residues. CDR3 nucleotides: TGTGCCAGCAGCCAAATGACAGGGGGCGCGGACTATGGCTACACCTTC. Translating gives CASSQMTGGADYGYTF.

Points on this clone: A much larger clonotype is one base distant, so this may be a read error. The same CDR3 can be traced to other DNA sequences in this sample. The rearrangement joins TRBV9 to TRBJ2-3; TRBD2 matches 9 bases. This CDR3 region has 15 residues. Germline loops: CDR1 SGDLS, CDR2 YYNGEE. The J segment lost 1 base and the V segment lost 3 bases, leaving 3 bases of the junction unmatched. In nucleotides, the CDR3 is TGTGCCAGCAGCGGAGCGGGAGGTGGCACAGATACGCAGTATTTT. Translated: CASSGAGGGTDTQYF.